The clone carrying this T cell receptor beta chain was picked up one time. This record belongs to a study of PD-L1 blockade in urothelial cancer. At the level of the study: Timepoints chosen for blood analysis were 3 weeks (second dose) and 6 weeks after treatment start.

Repertoires were generated with immunoSEQ multiplex PCR, while TCRdb's copy carries only in-frame clones and drops some. The sample contains roughly 50,000 clones, approximately 80% of which appear only once. V lost 6 bases to trimming and J lost 3 bases; unmatched junction nucleotides: 6. The CDR3 loop spans 14 amino acids. CDR1 is SGHNT and CDR2 is YENEEA in the germline V gene. Samples were collected from each patient before treatment and during treatment. Each patient gave between 1 and 8 of them in total. The TCR comes from a man in his 70s with urothelial cancer. The V call is TRBV11-3, the J call TRBJ2-7; TRBD1 matches at 9 bases. This specimen was PBMCs, taken around atezolizumab (anti-PD-L1) treatment. The CDR3 is CASSSQGALYEQYF. The CDR3 DNA reads as TGTGCCAGCAGTTCACAGGGGGCTCTCTACGAGCAGTACTTC. Complete variable domain (other parts from reference TRBV11-3 and TRBJ2-7): EAGVVQSPRYKIIEKKQPVAFWCNPISGHNTLYWYLQNLGQGPELLIRYENEEAVDDSQLPKDRFSAERLKGVDSTLKIQPAELGDSAVYLCASSSQGALYEQYFGPGTRLTVT.